The 9 T cell receptor beta chains below come from one sample, sequenced in a study of T cell responses to AZD1222 COVID-19 vaccine. Only in-frame clones appear in the TCRdb table, and some are missing; sequencing was by immunoSEQ multiplex PCR. The sample holds some 180,000 clones; nearly 95% are singletons and the top ten take approximately 1.9%. The starting material was peripheral blood, obtained 28 days after the second AZD1222 dose. The source is an adult who received the AZD1222 COVID-19 vaccine.

V usage is TRBV19 and J usage is TRBJ2-1; D unclear. CDR1 LNHDA and CDR2 SQIVND come from the germline V gene (reference sequence). Trimming removed 4 bases from V and 4 bases from J, with 17 bases in between. The CDR3 contains 16 residues. CDR3 coding DNA: TGTGCCAGTAGTACCCGGGCAGACGACCCATACAATGAGCAGTTCTTC. Translated, it gives CASSTRADDPYNEQFF. The full variable domain, in which reference TRBV19 and TRBJ2-1 provide the parts outside the CDR3, is DGGITQSPKYLFRKEGQNVTLSCEQNLNHDAMYWYRQDPGQGLRLIYYSQIVNDFQKGDIAEGYSVSREKKESFPLTVTSAQKNPTAFYLCASSTRADDPYNEQFFGPGTRLTVL.

The chain couples TRBV9 to TRBJ1-5; D gene ambiguous. The CDR3 is made up of 19 amino acids. The germline gives CDR1 SGDLS, CDR2 YYNGEE. Trimming took off 0 bases at V and 0 bases at J, with 19 bases between the two ends. As DNA, the CDR3 is TGTGCCAGCAGCGTAGCAGTTTTTGCGAGACGCGGTAGCAATCAGCCCCAGCATTTT. It translates to CASSVAVFARRGSNQPQHF.

The chain recombines TRBV7-2 with TRBJ2-2; no clear D gene. V shed 1 base and J shed 5 bases, with 5 bases lying between them. The CDR3 is 13 residues long. CDR1 and CDR2 (germline): SGHTA, FQGNSA. In DNA form, the CDR3 reads TGTGCCAGCAGCTTAGACGCAACCGGGGAGCTGTTTTTT. It translates to CASSLDATGELFF. The full variable domain, its missing parts supplied by reference TRBV7-2 and TRBJ2-2, is GAGVSQSPSNKVTEKGKDVELRCDPISGHTALYWYRQSLGQGLEFLIYFQGNSAPDKSGLPSDRFSAERTGGSVSTLTIQRTQQEDSAVYLCASSLDATGELFFGEGSRLTVL.

The genes are TRBV3-1 (or the pseudogene TRBV3-2) and TRBJ2-7, with D tentatively TRBD1 (5 bases). Trimming removed 1 base at V and 3 bases at J, with 13 bases between. The germline gives CDR1 LGHDT, CDR2 YNNKEL (reference sequence). The CDR3 runs to 15 residues. In DNA form, the CDR3 reads TGTGCCAGCAGCCAAGCTAACCTAGGGGACTACGAGCAGTACTTC. This codes for CASSQANLGDYEQYF.

In its sample, this clone was seen once. This rearrangement joins TRBV11-1 to TRBJ1-2; D possibly corresponds to TRBD1 (5 bases). Trimming pared 3 bases from V and 14 bases from J, leaving 25 bases between. Germline V gives CDR1 SGHAT, CDR2 FQDESV (reference sequence). The CDR3 is 15 residues long. The CDR3 spells CASSLQMWDSPGCTF. The CDR3 DNA reads TGTGCCAGCAGCTTGCAGATGTGGGACTCCCCCGGCTGTACCTTC.

The chain employs TRBV13 and TRBJ2-1; TRBD2 is a possible D gene (6 bases). V gave up 4 bases and J gave up 5 bases, with 12 bases separating them. The V gene's germline CDR1 is PRHDT and CDR2 FYEKMQ (reference sequence). CDR3 length: 14 amino acids. This CDR3 reads CASSSELADNEQFF. The CDR3 DNA is TGTGCCAGCAGCTCGGAACTAGCAGACAATGAGCAGTTCTTC.

This clone appeared once. CDR3 DNA sequence: TGTGCCACCACGACAGGGTGGTTGGATTCACCCCTCCACTTT. It specifies CATTTGWLDSPLHF. This chain links TRBV27 with TRBJ1-6; 7 nucleotides align to TRBD1. CDR3 length: 14 amino acids. V was pared by 10 bases and J by 8 bases, with 11 bases of the junction left unmatched. The germline gives CDR1 MNHEY, CDR2 SMNVEV (reference sequence).

This clone was seen only once. The rearrangement uses TRBV2 and TRBJ1-2; D is unclear. Germline lookup yields CDR1 SNHLY and CDR2 FYNNEI. The CDR3 has 12 amino acids. The V gene lost 4 bases and the J gene lost 8 bases, with 11 bases spanning the gap. CDR3 sequence (DNA): TGTGCCAGCAGTGTAGATCTTTGGGGCTACACCTTC. It encodes CASSVDLWGYTF.

The chain carries TRBV6-6 and TRBJ1-6; D might be TRBD1 (6 bases). Trimming removed 5 bases at V and 9 bases at J, with 14 bases between. This CDR3 contains 14 residues. Germline CDR1 is MNHNY and CDR2 is SVGAGI (reference sequence). CDR3 bases: TGTGCCAGCAGTCACAGGGAAGATATTTCACCCCTCCACTTT. Translating gives CASSHREDISPLHF.